The 5 T cell receptor beta chains reported below all come from one sample, sequenced in a study of T-cell memory formation after mild COVID-19. TCRdb itself ran the 5' RACE reads through MiXCR, one entry per CDR3 protein. The table lists roughly 480,000 distinct CDR3 sequences, around a quarter of them singletons. The sequencing input was PBMCs or a T cell subset sorted from them (not recorded which). The receptors stem from an adult woman who had mild COVID-19 (a few samples of this study predate the infection). Cell type and time point are not known.

The chain couples TRBV9 to TRBJ2-7; TRBD1 agrees at 10 bases. CDR1 SGDLS and CDR2 YYNGEE come from the germline V gene. The trim removed 0 bases at V and 3 bases at J, leaving 6 bases unmatched. The CDR3 length is 16 residues. Here the CDR3 reads CASSVGPTGGLYEQYF. The CDR3 coding sequence is TGTGCCAGCAGCGTAGGTCCGACAGGGGGCCTCTACGAGCAGTACTTC.

There are a few counts of this clonotype. V is TRBV6-5 and J is TRBJ2-3; D gene uncertain. Germline CDR1 is MNHEY and CDR2 is SVGAGI. This CDR3 has 13 amino acids. Trimming removed 4 bases from V and 3 bases from J, with 8 bases in between. The CDR3 DNA follows: TGTGCCAGCAGTTGGAGTCCGACAGATACGCAGTATTTT. It is translated as CASSWSPTDTQYF.

The chain is built from TRBV13 and TRBJ2-7, with TRBD2 matching over 8 bases. Germline loops: CDR1 PRHDT, CDR2 FYEKMQ (reference sequence). Trimming removed 5 bases from V and 3 bases from J; junction bases left unmatched: 12. This CDR3 has 16 amino acids. The CDR3 DNA is TGTGCCAGCAGCCCGGGTACTAGCGGACCATTCTACGAGCAGTACTTC. It is translated as CASSPGTSGPFYEQYF. The full variable domain, its missing parts supplied by reference TRBV13 and TRBJ2-7, is AAGVIQSPRHLIKEKRETATLKCYPIPRHDTVYWYQQGPGQDPQFLISFYEKMQSDKGSIPDRFSAQQFSDYHSELNMSSLELGDSALYFCASSPGTSGPFYEQYFGPGTRLTVT.

This clonotype was found a few times. CDR3: CASSEGDVTAGYTF. In DNA form, the CDR3 reads TGTGCCAGCAGTGAAGGGGATGTGACTGCTGGCTACACCTTC. The chain couples TRBV2 to TRBJ1-2; D is ambiguous. The germline gives CDR1 SNHLY, CDR2 FYNNEI. The CDR3 spans 14 residues. The ends were cut back, 1 base at V and 7 bases at J, with 13 bases in the middle. Supplemented by reference TRBV2 and TRBJ1-2, the full variable domain reads EPEVTQTPSHQVTQMGQEVILRCVPISNHLYFYWYRQILGQKVEFLVSFYNNEISEKSEIFDDQFSVERPDGSNFTLKIRSTKLEDSAMYFCASSEGDVTAGYTFGSGTRLTVV.

V usage is TRBV6-1 and J usage is TRBJ2-7; 8 bases are a match to TRBD2. This CDR3 contains 17 residues. After removal of 2 bases from V and 3 bases from J, the junction contained 12 bases not matched to a gene. Germline CDR1 and CDR2: MNHNS and SASEGT. CDR3 residues: CASSERDSRTSSYEQYF. DNA of the CDR3: TGTGCCAGCAGTGAACGTGATTCCCGGACTAGCAGCTACGAGCAGTACTTC.